Each of the 32 T cell receptor beta chains below was sequenced from the same sample in a study of CD8+ T cells in alopecia areata (dated by TCRdb to between 2017 and 2018). The method behind the library was the immunoSEQ multiplex PCR assay. RNA was extracted from all samples and reverse transcribed into cDNA, which served as template for TCR sequencing. Sourced from immuneACCESS, this table was stored by TCRdb with only in-frame sequences that have V and J called. A share of the clones is absent; for the studies checked, an unresolved V gene accounts for under half, and the remainder has no known explanation. This sample gives under 350,000 clones in total; roughly 64% of them show up just once. The ten largest clones take up around 1.8% of the sample. The sample's time point, from its label and the paper: 20 to 30 weeks on oral tofacitinib. The sample's treatment or condition label, in plain terms: oral pan-JAK inhibitor, 5-10 mg twice daily.

Specimen: CD4+ T cells sorted from blood, collected at week 24, from a patient treated with tofacitinib. These receptors were collected from a human donor with alopecia areata.

This chain joins TRBV5-1 and TRBJ2-7; 9 bases are shared with TRBD1. Trimming removed 5 bases from V and 5 bases from J; junction bases left unmatched: 8. Germline values: CDR1 SGHRS, CDR2 YFSETQ. This CDR3 contains 14 residues. The CDR3 coding sequence is TGCGCCAGCAGTTTCGACAGGGGGTTAGACGAGCAGTACTTC. This gives the protein CASSFDRGLDEQYF.

The chain employs TRBV30 and TRBJ1-2, with D possibly being TRBD1 (6 bases). The V and J ends lost 1 base and 1 base respectively, with 13 bases between them. The CDR3 loop spans 15 amino acids. In germline, CDR1 is GTSNPN, CDR2 SVGIG (reference sequence). The CDR3 bases are TGTGCCTGGAGTGCGGGTACAGGGATTAACTATGGCTACACCTTC. Encoded protein: CAWSAGTGINYGYTF.

The rearrangement joins TRBV29-1 to TRBJ1-1; 9 bases fit TRBD1. V dropped 4 bases and J dropped 5; count of bases not matched to a gene: 8. Germline V lookup: CDR1 SQVTM, CDR2 ANQGSEA. The length of the CDR3 is 14 residues. The CDR3 region is CSVGGGQGYTEAFF. As DNA, the CDR3 is TGCAGCGTTGGGGGGGGACAGGGATATACTGAAGCTTTCTTT.

The V and J genes are TRBV6-5 and TRBJ1-2, with D tentatively TRBD1 (5 bases). There are 14 residues in the CDR3. CDR1 MNHEY and CDR2 SVGAGI come from the germline V gene. The V and J ends lost 2 bases and 2 bases respectively, with 9 bases between them. This CDR3 reads CASSYSRENYGYTF. CDR3 sequence (DNA): TGTGCCAGCAGTTACAGCAGGGAAAACTATGGCTACACCTTC.

This clone has a handful of counts. V gene TRBV29-1 combines with J gene TRBJ2-7; 7 bases map to TRBD2. The germline gives CDR1 SQVTM, CDR2 ANQGSEA. The CDR3 covers 14 residues. Unmatched junction bases numbered 6, after V lost 4 bases and J lost 0 bases. CDR3 residues: CSVAREANSYEQYF. CDR3 bases: TGCAGCGTTGCCCGGGAGGCGAACTCCTACGAGCAGTACTTC.

As to this clone: One end of the junction varies from germline; a read error may be responsible. The chain recombines TRBV2 with TRBJ1-4; 7 bases agree with TRBD1. The CDR3 is 15 residues long. In germline, CDR1 is SNHLY, CDR2 FYNNEI. The CDR3 loop reads CASSPRTGPKEKLFF. CDR3 nucleotides: TGTGCCAGCTCACCCAGGACAGGTCCTAAGGAAAAACTGTTTTTT.

This chain uses TRBV2 with TRBJ2-3; D call uncertain. Trimming took 11 bases from V and 3 from J, leaving 15 bases between them. The CDR3 loop spans 13 amino acids. Germline loops: CDR1 SNHLY, CDR2 FYNNEI. CDR3 sequence: CASSGQLTDTQYF. As DNA, the CDR3 is TGTGCCTCCTCGGGCCAGCTTACAGATACGCAGTATTTT.

The gene calls are TRBV9 and TRBJ1-5; D ambiguous. This CDR3 comprises 15 residues. The germline V gene has CDR1 SGDLS and CDR2 YYNGEE. V lost 4 bases and J lost 0, with 11 bases in between. This CDR3 is CASSRTGYSNQPQHF. The CDR3 bases are TGTGCCAGCAGCCGCACTGGGTATAGCAATCAGCCCCAGCATTTT.

This clone occurred many times. The chain uses TRBV7-2 and TRBJ2-6; D not certain. Germline V gene lookup returns CDR1 SGHTA and CDR2 FQGNSA. Trimming stripped 1 base from V and 1 base from J, with 5 bases between. The CDR3 is 15 amino acids. CDR3 sequence reads: CASSLGLSGANVLTF. CDR3 in DNA: TGTGCCAGCAGCTTAGGTCTTTCTGGGGCCAACGTCCTGACTTTC.

The V and J genes are TRBV7-9 and TRBJ1-2, with a weak D call TRBD1 (6 bases). This CDR3 spans 14 amino acids. V gave up 5 bases and J gave up 6 bases, with 16 bases separating them. CDR1 is SEHNR, CDR2 FQNEAQ, per germline (reference sequence). The CDR3 sequence is CASSPGQSPDGYTF. Written as DNA, the CDR3 is TGTGCCAGCAGCCCTGGACAGTCTCCCGATGGCTACACCTTC.

This clone was detected once. The chain uses TRBV4-3 and TRBJ1-1, with D possibly being TRBD1 (6 bases). The CDR3 totals 16 residues. CDR1 and CDR2 from the germline V gene are LGHNA and YSLEER. The V and J ends lost 2 bases and 4 bases respectively, with 17 bases between them. The CDR3 nucleotides read TGCGCCAGCAGCCAACAAGCGAACAGGGCTGGCACTGAAGCTTTCTTT. Translation gives CASSQQANRAGTEAFF.

This clone occurred a few times. This chain connects TRBV5-1 to TRBJ2-2; D is undetermined. V lost 7 bases to trimming and J lost 2 bases, with 15 bases between them. The germline V gene has CDR1 SGHRS and CDR2 YFSETQ. There are 15 residues in the CDR3. The CDR3 DNA reads as TGCGCCAGCCATGCAGGCCACCTTAACACCGGGGAGCTGTTTTTT. This encodes CASHAGHLNTGELFF.

Comments on this clone: The same CDR3 arises from other DNA sequences in this sample as well. V gene TRBV5-1 combines with J gene TRBJ2-5; D remains ambiguous. V lost 4 bases and J 2 bases, leaving 3 bases between the germline ends. The CDR3 length is 11 residues. The germline V gene has CDR1 SGHRS and CDR2 YFSETQ. The CDR3 protein is CASSRQETQYF. DNA for the CDR3: TGCGCCAGCAGCCGGCAAGAGACCCAGTACTTC.

The V and J genes are TRBV29-1 and TRBJ2-3, with TRBD2 matching 10 bases. The CDR3 consists of 13 residues. CDR1 is SQVTM, CDR2 ANQGSEA, per germline. The ends lost 7 bases at V and 2 bases at J; junction bases unmatched: 3. CDR3 nucleotides: TGCAGCGAGCTAGCGGGGGACACAGATACGCAGTATTTT. It translates to CSELAGDTDTQYF.

The J gene is TRBJ2-6, the V gene TRBV30; D possibly matches TRBD1 or TRBD2 (6 bases each). V lost 3 bases and J lost 0, with 15 bases in between. The length of the CDR3 is 17 residues. Germline loops: CDR1 GTSNPN, CDR2 SVGIG (reference sequence). In DNA form, the CDR3 reads TGTGCCTGGAGGAGGGGGAGGACTTACTCTGGGGCCAACGTCCTGACTTTC. This encodes CAWRRGRTYSGANVLTF. Full variable domain (missing parts from reference TRBV30 and TRBJ2-6): SQTIHQWPATLVQPVGSPLSLECTVEGTSNPNLYWYRQAAGRGLQLLFYSVGIGQISSEVPQNLSASRPQDRQFILSSKKLLLSDSGFYLCAWRRGRTYSGANVLTFGAGSRLTVL.

This chain joins TRBV6-4 and TRBJ1-6, with 7 bases that match TRBD1. V lost 5 bases, J lost 7 bases, and 17 bases stayed unmatched. CDR3 length: 18 residues. In germline, CDR1 is MRHNA, CDR2 SNTAGT. Here the CDR3 DNA reads TGTGCCAGCAGTCCGAATACAGGGGTTCCTTCGAGAAATTCACCCCTCCACTTT. This gives the protein CASSPNTGVPSRNSPLHF.

CDR3 sequence (DNA): TGTGCCAGCACCTACAGCCGGGGAACCCAGTACTTC. Translated, it gives CASTYSRGTQYF. The rearrangement links TRBV6-6 to TRBJ2-5; TRBD2 is a possible D gene (5 bases). The V gene's germline CDR1 is MNHNY and CDR2 SVGAGI (reference sequence). This CDR3 has 12 residues. The germline V and J ends were trimmed by 7 bases and 8 bases, with 14 bases remaining between them.

The count of this clone is one. The chain uses TRBV5-1 and TRBJ2-6; no definite D call. The ends were cut back, 7 bases at V and 0 bases at J, with 14 bases in the middle. This CDR3 is 16 amino acids long. In germline, CDR1 is SGHRS, CDR2 YFSETQ. The CDR3 reads CASAKPSSSGANVLTF. Written as DNA, the CDR3 is TGCGCCAGCGCCAAACCCTCCAGCTCTGGGGCCAACGTCCTGACTTTC.

The V call is TRBV30, the J call TRBJ1-5; D not resolved. This CDR3 spans 13 amino acids. Germline lookup yields CDR1 GTSNPN and CDR2 SVGIG (reference sequence). Trimming cost V 0 bases and J 5 bases, with 8 bases left between them. The CDR3 DNA sequence: TGTGCCTGGAGTGTAAAGGGAGATCAGCCCCAGCATTTT. This sequence encodes CAWSVKGDQPQHF.

The chain is built from TRBV7-4 and TRBJ1-5; 8 bases match TRBD1. The CDR3 consists of 16 residues. Germline V CDR1 and CDR2: SGHVT, SQSDAQ. The V and J ends lost 3 bases and 5 bases, in that order; junction bases with no gene match: 9. As DNA, the CDR3 is TGTGCCAGCAGCTTGTCTGAGACAGGGGTCGATCAGCCCCAGCATTTT. Protein product: CASSLSETGVDQPQHF. Full variable domain (outside the CDR3, taken from reference TRBV7-4 and TRBJ1-5): GAGVSQSPRYKVAKRGRDVALRCDSISGHVTLYWYRQTLGQGSEVLTYSQSDAQRDKSGRPSGRFSAERPERSVSTLKIQRTEQGDSAVYLCASSLSETGVDQPQHFGDGTRLSIL.

The table lists this clone with a few counts. In the same sample, other DNA sequences code for this CDR3. This sequence joins TRBV30 and TRBJ2-3; D call uncertain. Between the trimmed V and J ends, which lost 0 bases and 6 bases, there was a span of 10 bases. Germline CDR1 reads GTSNPN; CDR2 reads SVGIG (reference sequence). The CDR3 consists of 13 residues. This CDR3 is CAWSVTPADTQYF. The CDR3 DNA is TGTGCCTGGAGTGTCACACCCGCCGATACGCAGTATTTT.

This clone was seen only a few times. The chain couples TRBV5-1 to TRBJ2-2, with D hard to call. There are 12 residues in the CDR3. Germline V lookup: CDR1 SGHRS, CDR2 YFSETQ. V lost 3 bases and J lost 6, with 6 bases in between. Here the CDR3 reads CASSYNPGELFF. CDR3 DNA: TGCGCCAGCAGCTATAACCCCGGGGAGCTGTTTTTT.

The V gene is TRBV5-1, the J gene TRBJ2-5; D possibly uses TRBD1 or TRBD2 (6 bases each). CDR3 length equals 15 residues. Trimming removed 6 bases at V and 2 bases at J, with 17 bases between. Germline loops: CDR1 SGHRS, CDR2 YFSETQ. The CDR3 loop reads CASILGGSFQETQYF. The CDR3 region has the DNA TGCGCCAGCATCCTCGGGGGCTCCTTTCAAGAGACCCAGTACTTC.

The J gene is TRBJ1-6, the V gene TRBV7-3; D unresolved. Germline assignment: CDR1 SGHTA and CDR2 FQGTGA. With 6 bases removed from V and 3 bases from J, the gap between germline ends came to 15 bases. The CDR3 consists of 16 residues. The CDR3 sequence: CASSSVGAGYNSPLHF. DNA for the CDR3: TGTGCCAGCAGTTCCGTCGGAGCCGGCTATAATTCACCCCTCCACTTT.

This clone has just one count. The chain joins TRBV5-4 to TRBJ2-1, with 11 positions matching TRBD2. Germline V gives CDR1 SGHNT, CDR2 YYREEE (reference sequence). CDR3 length equals 17 residues. The V and J ends lost 3 bases and 0 bases, in that order; junction bases with no gene match: 5. The CDR3 reads CASSSSSGGSSYNEQFF. Here the CDR3 DNA reads TGTGCCAGCAGCTCATCTAGCGGGGGGAGCTCCTACAATGAGCAGTTCTTC.

V gene TRBV30 combines with J gene TRBJ2-2; 10 nucleotides line up with TRBD1. Germline values: CDR1 GTSNPN, CDR2 SVGIG (reference sequence). The CDR3 contains 14 residues. After removal of 7 bases from V and 3 bases from J, the junction contained 5 bases not matched to a gene. This CDR3 is CASYGQGDTGELFF. DNA of the CDR3: TGTGCCTCTTACGGACAGGGGGACACCGGGGAGCTGTTTTTT. Complete variable domain (other parts from reference TRBV30 and TRBJ2-2): SQTIHQWPATLVQPVGSPLSLECTVEGTSNPNLYWYRQAAGRGLQLLFYSVGIGQISSEVPQNLSASRPQDRQFILSSKKLLLSDSGFYLCASYGQGDTGELFFGEGSRLTVL.

This clone was counted only a few times. The rearrangement links TRBV7-2 to TRBJ2-7; D is unclear. This CDR3 has 12 amino acids. The V gene lost 1 base and the J gene lost 2 bases, with 3 bases spanning the gap. Germline V gene data show CDR1 as SGHTA and CDR2 as FQGNSA. This chain's CDR3 is CASSLEPYEQYF. DNA of the CDR3: TGTGCCAGCAGCTTAGAACCCTACGAGCAGTACTTC.

The chain links TRBV4-1 to TRBJ2-3; D is unclear. Germline V gene lookup returns CDR1 MGHRA and CDR2 YSYEKL. CDR3 length equals 12 residues. The germline V and J ends were trimmed by 1 base and 6 bases, with 5 bases remaining between them. CDR3 sequence (DNA): TGCGCCAGCAGCCAAGGTGGGGATACGCAGTATTTT. This sequence encodes CASSQGGDTQYF.

The chain links TRBV30 to TRBJ1-6; D gene unclear. The CDR3 totals 13 residues. V dropped 8 bases and J dropped 5 bases, with 13 bases sitting between them. Germline loops: CDR1 GTSNPN, CDR2 SVGIG (reference sequence). The CDR3 sequence is CALGYSNNSPLHF. The CDR3 coding sequence is TGTGCCCTAGGGTACAGTAATAATTCACCCCTCCACTTT.

This clone showed up just once. This chain links TRBV7-2 with TRBJ2-7; D remains ambiguous. CDR3 length: 12 amino acids. Germline V gives CDR1 SGHTA, CDR2 FQGNSA. The V gene lost 3 bases and the J gene lost 3 bases, with 6 bases spanning the gap. CDR3 sequence (DNA): TGTGCCAGCAGCTTGTTGAACTACGAGCAGTACTTC. Translation gives CASSLLNYEQYF.

This clone was seen only a few times. The chain combines TRBV29-1 with TRBJ1-5, with D maybe TRBD1 (6 bases). CDR1 and CDR2 from the germline V gene are SQVTM and ANQGSEA. The V gene lost 6 bases and the J gene lost 4 bases, with 13 bases spanning the gap. The CDR3 contains 13 residues. CDR3 sequence: CSVSTGSNQPQHF. CDR3 in DNA: TGCAGCGTCTCGACAGGATCGAATCAGCCCCAGCATTTT.

This clone appeared a few times. One junction end does not reproduce the germline sequence, and a read error may be involved. V gene TRBV7-7 combines with J gene TRBJ2-7; 9 bases match TRBD1. CDR1 and CDR2 from the germline V gene are SSHAT and FNYEAQ (reference sequence). The CDR3 runs 14 residues. CDR3 in amino acids: CASSQGQGFNEQYF. The CDR3 DNA sequence: TGTGCTAGCAGCCAGGGACAGGGTTTCAATGAGCAGTACTTC.